These 3 T cell receptor beta chains were sequenced from one sample in a study of CD8 T cells in ankylosing spondylitis. MiXCR was run by TCRdb on the 5' RACE reads, yielding one entry per CDR3 protein. The table has approximately 180,000 distinct CDR3 sequences, around a sixth seen once. The sample was blood, either unsorted or a sorted T cell fraction (not recorded which). These receptors all stem from a male donor aged 10-35 years with ankylosing spondylitis or in good health (not recorded which).

Remarks on this clonotype: Relative to the germline gene, one junction end is altered; a read error may explain this. The chain carries TRBV11-3 and TRBJ2-3; weak D call: TRBD2 (6 bases). CDR3 length equals 12 residues. Germline V gene lookup returns CDR1 SGHNT and CDR2 YENEEA. For the CDR3, the DNA is TGTGCCAGCAGCCCCACGGGGGATACGCTGTATTTT. It codes for CASSPTGDTLYF.

At least ten counts were recorded for this clonotype. The chain joins TRBV7-9 to TRBJ2-1; no clear D gene. CDR1 and CDR2 from the germline V gene are SEHNR and FQNEAQ (reference sequence). This CDR3 comprises 11 residues. Trimming took 5 bases from V and 9 from J, leaving 8 bases between them. CDR3 nucleotide sequence: TGTGCCAGCAGCCCAAGCTTTGAGCAGTTCTTC. Protein product: CASSPSFEQFF.

This clonotype has at least ten counts. The chain is built from TRBV10-3 and TRBJ2-3, with D possibly matching TRBD2 (5 bases). Trimming left V 3 bases short and J 1 base short, with 14 bases between. The CDR3 has 16 residues. CDR1 and CDR2 (germline): ENHRY, SYGVKD. The CDR3 reads CAISDGLAGGTDTQYF. The CDR3 DNA follows: TGTGCCATCAGTGACGGGCTAGCAGGAGGCACAGATACGCAGTATTTT.